This TCR beta chain stems from a study of Ad26.COV2.S vaccination and SARS-CoV-2 variants (dated by TCRdb to about 2021). About the investigation overall: Vaccine-arm donors came from COV1001, a multicentre, randomized, double-blind, placebo-controlled phase I-IIa trial of Ad26.COV2.S in healthy adults. Ad26.COV2.S was given intramuscularly at 5x10^10 or 1x10^11 viral particles, as a single shot or as two shots 56 days apart. TCRbeta repertoire sequencing served as the tool for gauging how specific and how broad the SARS-CoV-2-reactive T cell receptors were following Ad26.COV2.S vaccination. A total of approximately 32 samples were included in the TCR-sequenced set, comprising roughly 20 Ad26.COV2.S vaccine recipients, 5 placebo recipients and 8 SARS-CoV-2 convalescent individuals. Participants in the trial were split at random into five groups of five each, receiving low-dose or high-dose Ad26.COV2.S once or twice, or else placebo on both occasions. Throughout the experiments and outcome assessment, investigators stayed blinded to trial group allocation. Results the study describes overall, beyond this receptor: Ad26.COV2.S recipients had higher spike-specific TCR breadth than placebo recipients (P = 0.0014). The study lacked the statistical power to compare responses across vaccine doses or regimens. After vaccination, substantial breadth of spike-specific CD8+ and CD4+ T cell responses was reported. Vaccine and placebo recipients had similar non-spike TCR breadth, a finding consistent with the vaccine containing only spike. The authors noted that total T cell responses may have been underestimated by the TCR breadth and depth analyses.

On this clone itself: No cognate antigen has been identified for it. Base qualities are not provided; no much larger clone lies one nucleotide away.

Taken with the paper, the label for treatment or condition translates to: roughly 19 received Ad26.COV2.S at low or high dose, single or two shots; roughly five received placebo; per-sample allocation not given. For vaccine and placebo recipients, repertoires were sequenced using samples collected on day 63 after the first injection. In Cohort 1b, about 25 adults aged 18-55 years were enrolled at a single site in Boston, USA, between 29 July and 7 August 2020. Ad26.COV2.S was a replication-incompetent adenovirus type 26 vector expressing a prefusion-stabilized SARS-CoV-2 spike protein from the original Wuhan strain. The CDR3 goes from the cysteine to the phenylalanine over 14 residues. Left in the record is the CDR3 DNA by itself, 42 bases read in frame from the first base. The germline V end is reduced by 3 bases and the J end by 3 bases; junction bases left unmatched: 4. The germline V gene encodes CDR1 SEHNR and CDR2 FQNEAQ (reference sequence).

The immunoSEQ Assay was used to sequence TCRbeta CDR3 regions. After extraction, genomic DNA underwent amplification by bias-controlled multiplex PCR, followed by high-throughput sequencing. The paper's data handling went like this. To quantify the absolute abundance of every unique TCRbeta CDR3 region, sequences were collapsed and filtered. Usable DNA was measured by amplifying reference genes present in all nucleated cells, and TCRbeta template counts were normalized to that usable DNA to estimate T cell fraction. Repertoire TCRs were annotated as SARS-CoV-2-specific by exact matching of V gene, CDR3 amino acid sequence and J gene to a known reactive TCR set. MIRA supplied the reference SARS-CoV-2 TCR set, which was filtered for enrichment in COVID-19-positive ImmuneCODE repertoires so that public or cross-reactive TCRs were removed. Using the MIRA antigens, annotated TCRs were further analysed by specific ORF or by position within an ORF. Breadth was defined as annotated unique rearrangements over total unique productive rearrangements; depth was the summed frequency of those rearrangements. Two-sided Wilcoxon rank-sum tests were used to compare TCR breadth between groups. TCRdb stores this immuneACCESS table with in-frame sequences only. Part of the clones is absent; in the studies checked, under half of the shortfall reflects unresolved V genes, and no reason is known for the rest. The DNA gave D and trimming, while V, J and clone size come from that table. Present in this sample are hundreds of thousands of clones, roughly 90% of which were seen just once. The leading ten clones occupy around 1.4% of the sample.

The sample consisted of peripheral blood, taken in a trial of Ad26.COV2.S vaccine versus placebo. The sequence derives from a person aged 18-65 years who received the Ad26.COV2.S COVID-19 vaccine or a placebo. The chain joins TRBV7-9 to TRBJ1-2, with 7 bases in between that match TRBD1. The DNA is TGTGCCAGCAGCTTGGCAGGGGGGTACTATGGCTACACCTTC. Translation gives CASSLAGGYYGYTF.